These T cell receptor beta chains were read from a single sample in a study of OX40 agonist ivuxolimab in advanced cancers. Produced via immunoSEQ multiplex PCR; TCRdb's table is partial and in-frame only. This sample has about 73,000 clones, with roughly 90% found just once. This material consisted of CD4+ or CD8+ T cells sorted from blood, taken in a trial of the OX40 agonist ivuxolimab. These receptors all stem from an adult with an advanced solid tumor such as melanoma, head and neck, liver or kidney cancer. Both conserved end residues are part of each CDR3. Each record gives: V gene, J gene, D gene, clone size, CDR3 protein, CDR3 DNA. A D gene is named only where the DNA matches it firmly. Some rows mark clone size as missing; the rest say once, few, many or name a class of expanded clone.

V gene: TRBV5-1
J gene: TRBJ2-7
D gene: -
clone size: -
CDR3 protein: CASSRGYEQYF
CDR3 DNA: TGCGCCAGCAGTCGAGGGTACGAGCAGTACTTC

V gene: TRBV6-5
J gene: TRBJ2-5
D gene: -
clone size: -
CDR3 protein: CASSWGAMRETQYF
CDR3 DNA: TGTGCCAGCAGTTGGGGGGCGATGCGAGAGACCCAGTACTTC

V gene: TRBV19
J gene: TRBJ1-4
D gene: TRBD1
clone size: -
CDR3 protein: CASTDRGRATNEKLFF
CDR3 DNA: TGTGCCAGTACGGACAGGGGTAGGGCGACTAATGAAAAACTGTTTTTT

V gene: TRBV9
J gene: TRBJ1-2
D gene: TRBD1
clone size: once
CDR3 protein: CASSVGGQWNYGYTF
CDR3 DNA: TGTGCCAGCAGCGTAGGGGGACAGTGGAACTATGGCTACACCTTC

V gene: TRBV6-5
J gene: TRBJ2-1
D gene: TRBD2
clone size: -
CDR3 protein: CASSLAGGRNEQFF
CDR3 DNA: TGTGCCAGCAGCTTAGCGGGGGGCCGCAATGAGCAGTTCTTC

V gene: TRBV21-1
J gene: TRBJ2-2
D gene: -
clone size: -
CDR3 protein: CASSAGTASNTGELFF
CDR3 DNA: TGTGCCAGCAGCGCGGGGACAGCAAGTAACACCGGGGAGCTGTTTTTT

V gene: TRBV5-6
J gene: TRBJ2-5
D gene: TRBD2
clone size: -
CDR3 protein: CASSFGSGGFGQETQYF
CDR3 DNA: TGTGCCAGCAGCTTCGGTAGCGGGGGGTTCGGCCAAGAGACCCAGTACTTC

V gene: TRBV7-2
J gene: TRBJ1-3
D gene: -
clone size: medium-sized
CDR3 protein: CATTGTSGNTIYF
CDR3 DNA: TGTGCCACTACCGGGACCTCTGGAAACACCATATATTTT

V gene: TRBV6-4
J gene: TRBJ2-1
D gene: -
clone size: -
CDR3 protein: CASSDSAGAGYNEQFF
CDR3 DNA: TGTGCCAGCAGTGACTCGGCGGGGGCGGGTTACAATGAGCAGTTCTTC

V gene: TRBV5-6
J gene: TRBJ2-7
D gene: TRBD2
clone size: -
CDR3 protein: CASSLPRTSVIEQYF
CDR3 DNA: TGTGCCAGCAGCTTGCCCAGGACTAGCGTAATCGAGCAGTACTTC

V gene: TRBV29-1
J gene: TRBJ1-2
D gene: -
clone size: -
CDR3 protein: CSVETPGTVFYTF
CDR3 DNA: TGCAGCGTTGAGACCCCCGGGACCGTCTTTTACACCTTC

V gene: TRBV7-2
J gene: TRBJ2-7
D gene: TRBD2
clone size: -
CDR3 protein: CASSPTSGGAHEQYF
CDR3 DNA: TGTGCCAGCAGTCCAACTAGCGGGGGGGCCCACGAGCAGTACTTC

V gene: TRBV19
J gene: TRBJ1-5
D gene: TRBD1
clone size: -
CDR3 protein: CASSITGQGASGQPQHF
CDR3 DNA: TGTGCCAGTAGTATAACGGGACAGGGGGCCTCGGGTCAGCCCCAGCATTTT

V gene: TRBV9
J gene: TRBJ1-2
D gene: TRBD1
clone size: -
CDR3 protein: CASREENPKGQGFGYTF
CDR3 DNA: TGTGCCAGCAGGGAAGAAAACCCAAAGGGACAGGGGTTTGGCTACACCTTC

V gene: TRBV27
J gene: TRBJ1-1
D gene: TRBD1
clone size: -
CDR3 protein: CASTRQGELTEAFF
CDR3 DNA: TGTGCCAGCACTCGACAGGGGGAACTCACTGAAGCTTTCTTT

V gene: TRBV4-1
J gene: TRBJ1-2
D gene: -
clone size: -
CDR3 protein: CASSHPRAGYGYTF
CDR3 DNA: TGCGCCAGCAGCCACCCTAGGGCGGGATATGGCTACACCTTC

V gene: TRBV5-1
J gene: TRBJ2-1
D gene: TRBD2
clone size: -
CDR3 protein: CASRASGGNEQFF
CDR3 DNA: TGCGCCAGCAGGGCTAGCGGGGGAAATGAGCAGTTCTTC

V gene: TRBV29-1
J gene: TRBJ1-4
D gene: -
clone size: -
CDR3 protein: CSVVPYTATNEKLFF
CDR3 DNA: TGCAGCGTTGTCCCCTATACTGCAACTAATGAAAAACTGTTTTTT

V gene: TRBV11-2
J gene: TRBJ1-1
D gene: -
clone size: -
CDR3 protein: CASRRGGEETEAFF
CDR3 DNA: TGTGCCAGCAGACGTGGAGGGGAGGAGACTGAAGCTTTCTTT

V gene: TRBV15
J gene: TRBJ2-7
D gene: TRBD2
clone size: -
CDR3 protein: CATSGERGSSYEQYF
CDR3 DNA: TGTGCCACCAGCGGCGAGCGGGGATCCTCCTACGAGCAGTACTTC

V gene: TRBV7-6
J gene: TRBJ2-7
D gene: -
clone size: few
CDR3 protein: CASSPTGFEQYF
CDR3 DNA: TGTGCCAGCAGCCCGACAGGTTTCGAGCAGTACTTC

V gene: TRBV11-2
J gene: TRBJ2-5
D gene: -
clone size: -
CDR3 protein: CASSLVPGWEGETQYF
CDR3 DNA: TGTGCCAGCAGCTTAGTCCCAGGGTGGGAAGGAGAGACCCAGTACTTC

V gene: TRBV11-2
J gene: TRBJ2-3
D gene: TRBD2
clone size: -
CDR3 protein: CASSLDLRLAEFTDTQYF
CDR3 DNA: TGTGCCAGCAGCTTAGATCTCAGACTAGCGGAGTTCACAGATACGCAGTATTTT

V gene: TRBV27
J gene: TRBJ1-3
D gene: -
clone size: -
CDR3 protein: CASSNRGSGNTIYF
CDR3 DNA: TGTGCCAGCAGTAATAGGGGCTCTGGAAACACCATATATTTT

V gene: TRBV10-3
J gene: TRBJ2-1
D gene: -
clone size: -
CDR3 protein: CAIKAANEQFF
CDR3 DNA: TGTGCCATCAAAGCTGCTAATGAGCAGTTCTTC

V gene: TRBV9
J gene: TRBJ2-1
D gene: -
clone size: -
CDR3 protein: CASTLGGLYNEQFF
CDR3 DNA: TGTGCCAGCACCCTGGGGGGCCTCTACAATGAGCAGTTCTTC

V gene: TRBV5-5
J gene: TRBJ2-7
D gene: -
clone size: once
CDR3 protein: CASSVWTAQTYEQYF
CDR3 DNA: TGTGCCAGCAGCGTATGGACAGCCCAAACCTACGAGCAGTACTTC

V gene: TRBV19
J gene: TRBJ1-3
D gene: -
clone size: -
CDR3 protein: CASSIQITGGVYVGNTIYF
CDR3 DNA: TGTGCCAGTAGTATCCAAATTACTGGGGGGGTTTACGTTGGAAACACCATATATTTT

V gene: TRBV5-4
J gene: TRBJ2-5
D gene: TRBD1
clone size: -
CDR3 protein: CASKGQGRPQETQYF
CDR3 DNA: TGTGCCAGCAAGGGACAGGGAAGGCCGCAAGAGACCCAGTACTTC

V gene: TRBV27
J gene: TRBJ1-2
D gene: -
clone size: -
CDR3 protein: CASSPTRGEDYGYTF
CDR3 DNA: TGTGCCAGCAGTCCAACCCGGGGGGAGGACTATGGCTACACCTTC

V gene: TRBV11-2
J gene: TRBJ2-1
D gene: -
clone size: -
CDR3 protein: CASSSLLQAQFF
CDR3 DNA: TGTGCCAGCAGCTCACTCTTACAGGCGCAGTTCTTC

V gene: TRBV15
J gene: TRBJ2-7
D gene: TRBD2
clone size: -
CDR3 protein: CATSREVTSGGNQRSYEQYF
CDR3 DNA: TGTGCCACCAGCAGAGAAGTAACTAGCGGGGGCAATCAAAGGTCCTACGAGCAGTACTTC

V gene: TRBV9
J gene: TRBJ1-1
D gene: -
clone size: -
CDR3 protein: CASSAGGLSLMNTEAFF
CDR3 DNA: TGTGCCAGCAGCGCCGGGGGGCTGAGTTTAATGAACACTGAAGCTTTCTTT

V gene: TRBV29-1
J gene: TRBJ1-4
D gene: -
clone size: once
CDR3 protein: CSVLQGGEKLFF
CDR3 DNA: TGCAGCGTTTTGCAGGGTGGGGAAAAACTGTTTTTT

V gene: TRBV11-1
J gene: TRBJ2-5
D gene: TRBD1
clone size: once
CDR3 protein: CASRTLPGQGLEETQYF
CDR3 DNA: TGTGCCAGCAGGACCCTCCCGGGACAGGGATTGGAGGAGACCCAGTACTTC

V gene: TRBV5-1
J gene: TRBJ1-1
D gene: -
clone size: -
CDR3 protein: CASSLGLPGWTEAFF
CDR3 DNA: TGCGCCAGCAGCTTGGGGCTTCCCGGATGGACTGAAGCTTTCTTT

V gene: TRBV9
J gene: TRBJ1-5
D gene: -
clone size: -
CDR3 protein: CASSVGGLEQPQHF
CDR3 DNA: TGTGCCAGCAGCGTAGGAGGGCTGGAGCAGCCCCAGCATTTT

V gene: TRBV6-6
J gene: TRBJ2-1
D gene: -
clone size: -
CDR3 protein: CASSYGGALNEQFF
CDR3 DNA: TGTGCCAGCAGTTACGGTGGAGCACTCAATGAGCAGTTCTTC

V gene: TRBV9
J gene: TRBJ1-5
D gene: TRBD1
clone size: -
CDR3 protein: CASSGVSAGDRGHKSNQPQHF
CDR3 DNA: TGTGCCAGCAGCGGGGTATCCGCGGGGGACAGGGGGCACAAAAGCAATCAGCCCCAGCATTTT

V gene: TRBV29-1
J gene: TRBJ2-7
D gene: -
clone size: -
CDR3 protein: CSVGGATYEQYF
CDR3 DNA: TGCAGCGTCGGGGGCGCAACCTACGAGCAGTACTTC

V gene: TRBV19
J gene: TRBJ2-7
D gene: -
clone size: -
CDR3 protein: CASSFGGTYEQYF
CDR3 DNA: TGTGCCAGTTCCTTCGGAGGAACCTACGAGCAGTACTTC

V gene: TRBV7-6
J gene: TRBJ2-7
D gene: -
clone size: few
CDR3 protein: CASSPDPAGYEQYF
CDR3 DNA: TGTGCCAGCAGCCCCGACCCGGCTGGCTACGAGCAGTACTTC

V gene: TRBV9
J gene: TRBJ2-2
D gene: TRBD1
clone size: -
CDR3 protein: CASSGTGQGIGGELFF
CDR3 DNA: TGTGCCAGCAGCGGCACGGGACAGGGCATCGGCGGGGAGCTGTTTTTT

V gene: TRBV7-8
J gene: TRBJ2-7
D gene: TRBD1
clone size: -
CDR3 protein: CASSYGQGPEQYF
CDR3 DNA: TGTGCCAGCAGCTATGGACAGGGTCCCGAGCAGTACTTC

V gene: TRBV4-2
J gene: TRBJ2-1
D gene: TRBD2
clone size: -
CDR3 protein: CASGFLAGGRDEQFF
CDR3 DNA: TGTGCCAGCGGGTTTTTAGCGGGGGGCCGGGATGAGCAGTTCTTC

V gene: TRBV6-5
J gene: TRBJ1-1
D gene: -
clone size: -
CDR3 protein: CASSYTGAGTEAFF
CDR3 DNA: TGTGCCAGCAGTTACACGGGGGCGGGCACTGAAGCTTTCTTT

V gene: TRBV30
J gene: TRBJ1-1
D gene: -
clone size: -
CDR3 protein: CYLVGGTEAFF
CDR3 DNA: TGTTATCTTGTCGGGGGCACTGAAGCTTTCTTT

V gene: TRBV7-3
J gene: TRBJ2-1
D gene: TRBD2
clone size: -
CDR3 protein: CASSPLGGGPDEQFF
CDR3 DNA: TGTGCCAGCAGCCCCCTCGGGGGGGGGCCCGATGAGCAGTTCTTC

V gene: TRBV13
J gene: TRBJ1-3
D gene: -
clone size: few
CDR3 protein: CASSLAAVGYTIYF
CDR3 DNA: TGTGCCAGCAGCTTAGCGGCGGTTGGGTACACCATATATTTT

V gene: TRBV4-3
J gene: TRBJ1-2
D gene: -
clone size: -
CDR3 protein: CASSQDQSNDYGYTF
CDR3 DNA: TGCGCCAGCAGCCAAGACCAGTCCAATGACTATGGCTACACCTTC

V gene: TRBV6-6
J gene: TRBJ2-2
D gene: TRBD1
clone size: -
CDR3 protein: CASKGTGGTGELFF
CDR3 DNA: TGTGCCAGCAAAGGGACAGGGGGCACCGGGGAGCTGTTTTTT

V gene: TRBV5-1
J gene: TRBJ1-5
D gene: -
clone size: -
CDR3 protein: CASSFTGSGPQHF
CDR3 DNA: TGCGCCAGCAGCTTCACAGGGAGCGGGCCCCAGCATTTT

V gene: TRBV10-2
J gene: TRBJ2-7
D gene: TRBD2
clone size: -
CDR3 protein: CASNRFPSGGASGGEQYF
CDR3 DNA: TGCGCCAGCAACCGATTCCCTAGCGGGGGGGCTTCTGGTGGCGAGCAGTACTTC

V gene: TRBV28
J gene: TRBJ1-1
D gene: -
clone size: -
CDR3 protein: CASTGLNTEAFF
CDR3 DNA: TGTGCCAGCACAGGCCTGAACACTGAAGCTTTCTTT

V gene: TRBV4-1
J gene: TRBJ2-7
D gene: TRBD1
clone size: -
CDR3 protein: CASSQGTVSYEQYF
CDR3 DNA: TGCGCCAGCAGCCAGGGGACAGTCTCCTACGAGCAGTACTTC

V gene: TRBV10-2
J gene: TRBJ2-7
D gene: TRBD1
clone size: -
CDR3 protein: CASRGDSPYEQYF
CDR3 DNA: TGCGCCAGCAGGGGGGACAGTCCCTACGAGCAGTACTTC

V gene: TRBV7-9
J gene: TRBJ2-1
D gene: TRBD1
clone size: -
CDR3 protein: CASSSGTDDLYNEQFF
CDR3 DNA: TGTGCCAGCAGCTCCGGGACAGATGATTTATACAATGAGCAGTTCTTC